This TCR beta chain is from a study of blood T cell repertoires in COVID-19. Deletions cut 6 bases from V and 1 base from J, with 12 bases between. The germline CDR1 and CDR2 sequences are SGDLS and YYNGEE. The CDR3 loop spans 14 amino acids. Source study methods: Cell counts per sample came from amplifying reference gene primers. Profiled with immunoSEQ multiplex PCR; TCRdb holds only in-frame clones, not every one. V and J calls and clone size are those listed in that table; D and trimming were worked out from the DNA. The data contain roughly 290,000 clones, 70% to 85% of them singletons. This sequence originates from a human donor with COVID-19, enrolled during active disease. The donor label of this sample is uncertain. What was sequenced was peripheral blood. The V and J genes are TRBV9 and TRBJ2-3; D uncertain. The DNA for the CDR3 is TGTGCCAGCACGGAGTCCTCCGGCACAGATACGCAGTATTTT. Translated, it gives CASTESSGTDTQYF.